This section outlines one T cell receptor (beta chain) sequence together with its context. Its matching antigen is unknown. CDR3 length equals 16 residues. The germline V gene has CDR1 SGDLS and CDR2 YYNGEE. The V and J ends lost 0 bases and 1 base respectively, with 13 bases between them. Amplification of TCR beta CDR3 regions was performed using RNA transcripts as template. Using the HTBI primer set, a first-round RT-PCR was run on the TCR CDR3. In TCRdb, the multiplex PCR reads were re-called with MiXCR into one record per CDR3 protein. This sample has about 410,000 distinct CDR3 sequences, with roughly 14% found just once. The data derive from a study of T cells in Graves' hyperthyroidism and ophthalmopathy. Study conclusions and caveats: Model predictions of ophthalmopathy came a median approximately 6.2 months before onset.

Enrolled ophthalmopathy patients presented with a Clinical Activity Score of at least 3, a NOSPECS grade of at least 4, and disease duration under 3 months. For the diagnoses, clinical symptoms, serum thyroxine and TRAb, thyroid ultrasound and orbital computed tomography were used. Specimen: blood. V is TRBV9 and J is TRBJ1-1; maybe TRBD1 (5 bases). This receptor was taken from a man aged 18 to 30 with Graves' ophthalmopathy. CDR3 DNA: TGTGCCAGCAGCGTAGCCGGCACGGGGCCGAACACTGAAGCTTTCTTT. This sequence encodes CASSVAGTGPNTEAFF. Drawing the rest from reference TRBV9 and TRBJ1-1, the complete variable domain is DSGVTQTPKHLITATGQRVTLRCSPRSGDLSVYWYQQSLDQGLQFLIQYYNGEERAKGNILERFSAQQFPDLHSELNLSSLELGDSALYFCASSVAGTGPNTEAFFGQGTRLTVV.